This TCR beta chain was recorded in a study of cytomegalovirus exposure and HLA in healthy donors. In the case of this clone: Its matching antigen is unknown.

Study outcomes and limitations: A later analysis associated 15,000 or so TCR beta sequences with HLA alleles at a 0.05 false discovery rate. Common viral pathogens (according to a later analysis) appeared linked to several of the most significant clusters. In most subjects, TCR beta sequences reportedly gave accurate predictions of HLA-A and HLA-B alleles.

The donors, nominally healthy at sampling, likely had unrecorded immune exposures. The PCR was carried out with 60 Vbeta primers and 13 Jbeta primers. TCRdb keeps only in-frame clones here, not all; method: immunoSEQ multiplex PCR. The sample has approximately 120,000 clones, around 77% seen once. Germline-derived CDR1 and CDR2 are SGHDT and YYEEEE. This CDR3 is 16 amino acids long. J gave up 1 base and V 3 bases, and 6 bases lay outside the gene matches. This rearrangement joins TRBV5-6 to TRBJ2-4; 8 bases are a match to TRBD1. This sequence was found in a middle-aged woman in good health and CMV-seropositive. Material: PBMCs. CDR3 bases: TGTGCCAGCAGCTCCTTACACAGGGGGGCCAAAAACATTCAGTACTTC. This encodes CASSSLHRGAKNIQYF. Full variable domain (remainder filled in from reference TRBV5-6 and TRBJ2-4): DAGVTQSPTHLIKTRGQQVTLRCSPKSGHDTVSWYQQALGQGPQFIFQYYEEEERQRGNFPDRFSGHQFPNYSSELNVNALLLGDSALYLCASSSLHRGAKNIQYFGAGTRLSVL.